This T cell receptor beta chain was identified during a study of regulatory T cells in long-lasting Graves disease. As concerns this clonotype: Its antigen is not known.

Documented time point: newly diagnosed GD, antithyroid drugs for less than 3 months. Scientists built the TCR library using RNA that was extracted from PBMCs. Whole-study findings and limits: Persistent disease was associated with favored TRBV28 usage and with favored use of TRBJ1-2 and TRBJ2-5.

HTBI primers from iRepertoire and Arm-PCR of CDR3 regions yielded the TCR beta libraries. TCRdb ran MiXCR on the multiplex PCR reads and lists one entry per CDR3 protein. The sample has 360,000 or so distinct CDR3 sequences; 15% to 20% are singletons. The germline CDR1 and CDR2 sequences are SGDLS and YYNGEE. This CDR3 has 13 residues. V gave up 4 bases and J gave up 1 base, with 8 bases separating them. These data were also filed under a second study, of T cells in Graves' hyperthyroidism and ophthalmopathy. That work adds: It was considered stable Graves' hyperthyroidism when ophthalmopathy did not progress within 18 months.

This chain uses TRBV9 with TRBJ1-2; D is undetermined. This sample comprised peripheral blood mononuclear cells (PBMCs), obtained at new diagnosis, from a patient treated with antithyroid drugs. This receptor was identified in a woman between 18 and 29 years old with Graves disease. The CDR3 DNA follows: TGTGCCAGCAGCCCAGAGTTTAACTATGGCTACACCTTC. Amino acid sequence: CASSPEFNYGYTF.